The text below deals with one T cell receptor (beta chain). Expressed TCRB transcripts were sequenced after all isolated RNA was converted to cDNA. Repertoires were generated with immunoSEQ multiplex PCR, while TCRdb's copy carries only in-frame clones and drops some. Here the sample spans around 180,000 clones, 10% to 15% being singletons. Germline trimming cut 8 bases from V and 2 bases from J; bases unmatched to any gene: 3. Per the germline V gene, CDR1 is SEHNR and CDR2 is FQNEAQ (reference sequence). The CDR3 runs 14 residues. This specimen belongs to a study of beta chain features in type 1 diabetes.

The sequence came from a woman aged 18-35 years in good health. The V gene is TRBV7-9, the J gene TRBJ2-6; 7 bases fit TRBD2. The sequencing input was central memory CD4+ T cells from blood. The CDR3 DNA reads TGTGCCAGCGGGGGGGAGGCTGGGGCCAACGTCCTGACTTTC. As protein: CASGGEAGANVLTF.